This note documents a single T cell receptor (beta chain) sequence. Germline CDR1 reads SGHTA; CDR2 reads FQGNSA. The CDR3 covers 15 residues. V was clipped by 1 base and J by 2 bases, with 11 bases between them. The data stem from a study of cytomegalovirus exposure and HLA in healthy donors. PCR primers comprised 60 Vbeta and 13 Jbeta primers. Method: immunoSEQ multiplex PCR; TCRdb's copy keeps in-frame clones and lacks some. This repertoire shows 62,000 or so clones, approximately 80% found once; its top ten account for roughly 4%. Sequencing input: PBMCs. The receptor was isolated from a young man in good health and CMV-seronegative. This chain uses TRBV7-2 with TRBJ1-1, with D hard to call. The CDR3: CASSLGGLVNTEAFF. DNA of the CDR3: TGTGCCAGCAGCTTAGGAGGACTGGTTAACACTGAAGCTTTCTTT.